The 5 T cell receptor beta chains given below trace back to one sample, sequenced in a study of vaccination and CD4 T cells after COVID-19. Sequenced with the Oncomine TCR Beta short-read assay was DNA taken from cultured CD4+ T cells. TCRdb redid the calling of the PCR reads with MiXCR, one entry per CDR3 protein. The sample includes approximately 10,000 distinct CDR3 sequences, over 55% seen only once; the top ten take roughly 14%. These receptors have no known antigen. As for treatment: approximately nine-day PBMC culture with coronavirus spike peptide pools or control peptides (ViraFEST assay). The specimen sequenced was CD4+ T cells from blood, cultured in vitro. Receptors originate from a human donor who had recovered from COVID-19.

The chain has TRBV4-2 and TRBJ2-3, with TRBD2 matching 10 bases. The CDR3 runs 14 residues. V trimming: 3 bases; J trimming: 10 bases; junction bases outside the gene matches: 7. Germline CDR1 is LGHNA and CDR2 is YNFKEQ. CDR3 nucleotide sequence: TGTGCCAGCAGCCATGGACTAGCGGTCCTGCCGCAGTATTTT. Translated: CASSHGLAVLPQYF.

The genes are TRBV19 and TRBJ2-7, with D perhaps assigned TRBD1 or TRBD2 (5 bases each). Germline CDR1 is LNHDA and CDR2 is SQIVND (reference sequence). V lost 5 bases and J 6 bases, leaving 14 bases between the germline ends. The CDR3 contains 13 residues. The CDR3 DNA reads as TGTGCCAGTAGTTCTGGGGGTTGGATCGAGCAGTACTTC. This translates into CASSSGGWIEQYF.

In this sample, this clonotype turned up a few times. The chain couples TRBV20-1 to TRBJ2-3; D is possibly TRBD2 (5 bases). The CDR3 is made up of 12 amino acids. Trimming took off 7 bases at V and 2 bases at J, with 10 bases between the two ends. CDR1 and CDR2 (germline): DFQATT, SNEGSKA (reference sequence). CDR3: CSVGGHTDTQYF. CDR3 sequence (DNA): TGCAGTGTGGGCGGGCACACAGATACGCAGTATTTT.

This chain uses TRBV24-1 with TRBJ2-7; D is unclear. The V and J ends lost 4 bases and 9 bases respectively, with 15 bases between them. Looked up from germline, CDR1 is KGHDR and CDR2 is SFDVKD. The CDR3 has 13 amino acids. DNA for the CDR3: TGTGCCACCAGTGACGAAAGAAGGGCCCGGCAGTACTTC. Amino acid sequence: CATSDERRARQYF.

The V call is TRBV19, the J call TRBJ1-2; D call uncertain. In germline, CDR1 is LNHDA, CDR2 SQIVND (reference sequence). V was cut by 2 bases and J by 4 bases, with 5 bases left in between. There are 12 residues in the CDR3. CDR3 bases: TGTGCCAGTAGTATAAAGGGCTATGGCTACACCTTC. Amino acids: CASSIKGYGYTF.